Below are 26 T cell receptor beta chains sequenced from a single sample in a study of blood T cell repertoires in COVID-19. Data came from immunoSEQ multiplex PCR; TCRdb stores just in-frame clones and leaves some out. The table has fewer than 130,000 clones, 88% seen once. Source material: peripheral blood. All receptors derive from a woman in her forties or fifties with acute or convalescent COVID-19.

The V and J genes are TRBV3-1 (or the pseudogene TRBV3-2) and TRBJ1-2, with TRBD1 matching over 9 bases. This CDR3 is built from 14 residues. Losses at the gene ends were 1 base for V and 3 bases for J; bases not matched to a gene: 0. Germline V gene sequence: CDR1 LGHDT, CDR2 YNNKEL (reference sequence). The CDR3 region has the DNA TGTGCCAGCAGCCAAGGGGACAGGGACTATGGCTACACCTTC. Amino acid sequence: CASSQGDRDYGYTF.

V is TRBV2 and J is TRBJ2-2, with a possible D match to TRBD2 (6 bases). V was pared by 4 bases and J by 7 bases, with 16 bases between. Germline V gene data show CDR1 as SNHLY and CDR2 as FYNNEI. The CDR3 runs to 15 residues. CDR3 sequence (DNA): TGTGCCAGCAGTGCCCTCCCGACTAGGGGCGGGGAGCTGTTTTTT. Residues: CASSALPTRGGELFF.

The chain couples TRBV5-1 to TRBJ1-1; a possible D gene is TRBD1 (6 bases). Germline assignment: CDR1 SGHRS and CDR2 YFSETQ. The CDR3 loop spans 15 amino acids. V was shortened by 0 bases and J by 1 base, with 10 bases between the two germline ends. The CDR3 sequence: CASSLDGGWNTEAFF. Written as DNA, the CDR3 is TGCGCCAGCAGCTTGGATGGGGGCTGGAACACTGAAGCTTTCTTT. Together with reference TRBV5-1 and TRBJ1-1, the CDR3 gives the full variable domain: KAGVTQTPRYLIKTRGQQVTLSCSPISGHRSVSWYQQTPGQGLQFLFEYFSETQRNKGNFPGRFSGRQFSNSRSEMNVSTLELGDSALYLCASSLDGGWNTEAFFGQGTRLTVV.

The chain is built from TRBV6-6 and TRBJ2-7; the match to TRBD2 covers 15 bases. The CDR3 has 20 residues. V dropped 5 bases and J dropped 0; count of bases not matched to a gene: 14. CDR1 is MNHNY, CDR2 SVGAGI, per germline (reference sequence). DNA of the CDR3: TGTGCCAGCAGTCCTGGACTAGCGGGAGGGGCGCTCCTATCCTCCTACGAGCAGTACTTC. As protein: CASSPGLAGGALLSSYEQYF.

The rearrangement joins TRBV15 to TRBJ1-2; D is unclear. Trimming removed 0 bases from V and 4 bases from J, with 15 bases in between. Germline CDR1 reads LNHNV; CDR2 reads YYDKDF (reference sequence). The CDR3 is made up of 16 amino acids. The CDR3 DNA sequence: TGTGCCACCAGCAGAGATAGAATGGTGCGTGGCTATGGCTACACCTTC. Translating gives CATSRDRMVRGYGYTF. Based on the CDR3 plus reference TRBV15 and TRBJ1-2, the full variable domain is DAMVIQNPRYQVTQFGKPVTLSCSQTLNHNVMYWYQQKSSQAPKLLFHYYDKDFNNEADTPDNFQSRRPNTSFCFLDIRSPGLGDTAMYLCATSRDRMVRGYGYTFGSGTRLTVV.

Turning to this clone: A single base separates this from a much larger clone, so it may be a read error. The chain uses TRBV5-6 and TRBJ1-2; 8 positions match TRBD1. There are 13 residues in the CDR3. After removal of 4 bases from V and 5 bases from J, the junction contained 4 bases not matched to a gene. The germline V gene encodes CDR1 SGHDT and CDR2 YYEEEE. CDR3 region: CASSPDRGYGYTF. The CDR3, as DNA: TGTGCCAGCAGCCCCGACAGGGGATATGGCTACACCTTC.

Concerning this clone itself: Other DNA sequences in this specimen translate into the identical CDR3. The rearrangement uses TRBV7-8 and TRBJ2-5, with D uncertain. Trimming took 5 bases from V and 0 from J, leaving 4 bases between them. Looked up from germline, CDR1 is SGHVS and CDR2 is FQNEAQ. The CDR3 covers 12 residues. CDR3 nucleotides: TGTGCCAGCAGCCCTTACCAAGAGACCCAGTACTTC. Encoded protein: CASSPYQETQYF.

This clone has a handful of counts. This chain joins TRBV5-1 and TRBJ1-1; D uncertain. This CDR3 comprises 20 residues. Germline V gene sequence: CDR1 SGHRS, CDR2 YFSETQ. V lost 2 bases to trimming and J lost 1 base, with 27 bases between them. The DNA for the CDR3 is TGCGCCAGCAGCTTAGGTTGGTTAGAATATGGTGAGGGATGGAACACTGAAGCTTTCTTT. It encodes CASSLGWLEYGEGWNTEAFF.

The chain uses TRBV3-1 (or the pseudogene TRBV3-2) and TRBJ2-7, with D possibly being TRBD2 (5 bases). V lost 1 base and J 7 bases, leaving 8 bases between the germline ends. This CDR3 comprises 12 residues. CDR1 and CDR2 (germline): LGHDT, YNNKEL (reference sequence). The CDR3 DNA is TGTGCCAGCAGCCAAGGGAGGCGGGAGCAGTACTTC. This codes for CASSQGRREQYF.

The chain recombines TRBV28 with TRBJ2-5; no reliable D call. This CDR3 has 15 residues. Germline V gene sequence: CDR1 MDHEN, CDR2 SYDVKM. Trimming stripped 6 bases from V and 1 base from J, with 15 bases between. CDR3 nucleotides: TGTGCCAGCAGCGCTTTAACAGACCTCCAAGAGACCCAGTACTTC. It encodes CASSALTDLQETQYF.

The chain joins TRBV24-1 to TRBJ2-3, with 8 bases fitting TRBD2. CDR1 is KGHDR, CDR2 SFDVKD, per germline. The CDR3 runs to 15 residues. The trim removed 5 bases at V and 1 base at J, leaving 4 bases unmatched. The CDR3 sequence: CATSVAGGGTDTQYF. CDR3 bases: TGTGCCACCAGTGTGGCGGGAGGAGGCACAGATACGCAGTATTTT.

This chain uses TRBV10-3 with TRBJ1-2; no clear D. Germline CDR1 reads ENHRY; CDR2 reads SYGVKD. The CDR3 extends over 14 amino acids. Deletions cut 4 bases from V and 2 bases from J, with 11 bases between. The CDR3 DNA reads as TGTGCCATCAGTGGTCAACCTACGAACTATGGCTACACCTTC. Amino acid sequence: CAISGQPTNYGYTF.

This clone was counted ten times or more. CDR3 in amino acids: CSVRTSGRANTGELFF. The CDR3 DNA is TGCAGCGTGCGGACTAGCGGGAGGGCGAACACCGGGGAGCTGTTTTTT. The chain has TRBV29-1 and TRBJ2-2; 15 positions match TRBD2. CDR3 length: 16 amino acids. J lost 0 bases, V lost 6 bases, and 2 bases had no gene match. From germline, CDR1 is SQVTM and CDR2 ANQGSEA.

CDR3 DNA sequence: TGTGCCAGCAGTGGGTCGCCCGGGGTTGAAAAACTGTTTTTT. As protein: CASSGSPGVEKLFF. The rearrangement joins TRBV2 to TRBJ1-4, with D uncertain. The length of the CDR3 is 14 residues. The germline gives CDR1 SNHLY, CDR2 FYNNEI. V was trimmed by 4 bases and J by 7 bases, leaving 13 bases between them.

The CDR3 spells CASSNQGKGTEAFF. Written as DNA, the CDR3 is TGTGCCAGCAGTAATCAGGGGAAGGGTACTGAAGCTTTCTTT. The chain has TRBV28 and TRBJ1-1, with a possible D match to TRBD1 (6 bases). Trimming left V 5 bases short and J 5 bases short, with 15 bases between. CDR1 is MDHEN and CDR2 is SYDVKM in the germline V gene. This CDR3 is built from 14 residues.

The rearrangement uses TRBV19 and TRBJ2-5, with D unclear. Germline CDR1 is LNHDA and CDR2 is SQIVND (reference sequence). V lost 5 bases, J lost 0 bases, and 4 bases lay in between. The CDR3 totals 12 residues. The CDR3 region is CASSLNQETQYF. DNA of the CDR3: TGTGCCAGTAGTCTAAACCAAGAGACCCAGTACTTC.

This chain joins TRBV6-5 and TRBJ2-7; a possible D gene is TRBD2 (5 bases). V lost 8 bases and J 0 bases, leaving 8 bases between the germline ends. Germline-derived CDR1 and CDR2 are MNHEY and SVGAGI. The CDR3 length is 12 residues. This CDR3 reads CASGSHSYEQYF. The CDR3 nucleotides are TGTGCCAGCGGGAGCCACTCCTACGAGCAGTACTTC.

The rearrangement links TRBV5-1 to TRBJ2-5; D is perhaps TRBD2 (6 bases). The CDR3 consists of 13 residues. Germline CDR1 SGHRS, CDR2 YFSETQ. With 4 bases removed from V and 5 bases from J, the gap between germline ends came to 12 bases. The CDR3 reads CASSRGSRETQYF. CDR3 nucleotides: TGCGCCAGCAGCCGGGGGTCGCGGGAGACCCAGTACTTC.

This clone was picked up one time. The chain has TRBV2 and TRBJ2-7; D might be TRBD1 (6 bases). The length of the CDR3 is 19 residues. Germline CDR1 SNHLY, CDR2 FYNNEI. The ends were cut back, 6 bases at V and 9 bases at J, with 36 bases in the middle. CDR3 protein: CASSAQPLRQEAILRGQYF. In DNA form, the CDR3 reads TGTGCCAGCAGCGCCCAGCCCCTTAGACAGGAGGCGATCCTACGGGGGCAGTACTTC. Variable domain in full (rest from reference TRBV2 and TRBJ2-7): EPEVTQTPSHQVTQMGQEVILRCVPISNHLYFYWYRQILGQKVEFLVSFYNNEISEKSEIFDDQFSVERPDGSNFTLKIRSTKLEDSAMYFCASSAQPLRQEAILRGQYFGPGTRLTVT.

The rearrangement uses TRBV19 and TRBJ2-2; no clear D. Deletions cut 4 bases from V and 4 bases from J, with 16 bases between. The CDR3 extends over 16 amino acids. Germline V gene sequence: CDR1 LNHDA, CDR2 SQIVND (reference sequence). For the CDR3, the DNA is TGTGCCAGTAGTAGGATAGATGTAGGAGTCACCGGGGAGCTGTTTTTT. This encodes CASSRIDVGVTGELFF.

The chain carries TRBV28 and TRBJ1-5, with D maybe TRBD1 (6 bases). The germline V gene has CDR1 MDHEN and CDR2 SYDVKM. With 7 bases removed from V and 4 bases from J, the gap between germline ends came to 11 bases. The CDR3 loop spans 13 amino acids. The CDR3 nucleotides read TGTGCCAGCACCCAAGACAGGAATCAGCCCCAGCATTTT. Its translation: CASTQDRNQPQHF.

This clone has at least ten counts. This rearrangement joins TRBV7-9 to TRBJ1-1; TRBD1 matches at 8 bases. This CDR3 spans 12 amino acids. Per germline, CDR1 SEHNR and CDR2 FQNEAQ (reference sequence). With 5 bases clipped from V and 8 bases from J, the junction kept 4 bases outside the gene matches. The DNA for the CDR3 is TGTGCCAGCAGCCCCTGGACAGGGGAAGCTTTCTTT. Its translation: CASSPWTGEAFF.

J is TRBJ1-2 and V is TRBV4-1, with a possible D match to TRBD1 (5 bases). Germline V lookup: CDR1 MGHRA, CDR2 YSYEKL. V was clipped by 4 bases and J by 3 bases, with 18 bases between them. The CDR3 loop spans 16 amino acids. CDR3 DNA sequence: TGCGCCAGCAGCCCGGCGGGGGAGCAGGGACACTATGGCTACACCTTC. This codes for CASSPAGEQGHYGYTF.

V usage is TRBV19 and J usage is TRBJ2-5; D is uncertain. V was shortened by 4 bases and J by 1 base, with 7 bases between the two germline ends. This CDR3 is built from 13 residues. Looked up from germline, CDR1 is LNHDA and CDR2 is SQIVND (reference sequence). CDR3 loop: CASSNEVQETQYF. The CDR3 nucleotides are TGTGCCAGTAGTAACGAGGTCCAAGAGACCCAGTACTTC. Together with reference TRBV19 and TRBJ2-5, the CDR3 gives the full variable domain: DGGITQSPKYLFRKEGQNVTLSCEQNLNHDAMYWYRQDPGQGLRLIYYSQIVNDFQKGDIAEGYSVSREKKESFPLTVTSAQKNPTAFYLCASSNEVQETQYFGPGTRLLVL.

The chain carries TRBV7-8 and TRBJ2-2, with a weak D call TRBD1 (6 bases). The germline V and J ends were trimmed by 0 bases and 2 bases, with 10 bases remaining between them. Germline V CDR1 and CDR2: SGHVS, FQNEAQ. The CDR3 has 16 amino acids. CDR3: CASSLADRLNTGELFF. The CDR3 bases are TGTGCCAGCAGCTTAGCCGACAGGTTAAACACCGGGGAGCTGTTTTTT.

CDR3 protein: CASSSGLAGDLSQETQYF. In DNA form, the CDR3 reads TGTGCCAGCAGCTCAGGACTAGCGGGAGACCTTAGCCAAGAGACCCAGTACTTC. The chain combines TRBV5-4 with TRBJ2-5, with 13 nucleotides matching TRBD2. The CDR3 covers 18 residues. With 3 bases clipped from V and 1 base from J, the junction kept 9 bases outside the gene matches. Germline CDR1 and CDR2: SGHNT and YYREEE (reference sequence).